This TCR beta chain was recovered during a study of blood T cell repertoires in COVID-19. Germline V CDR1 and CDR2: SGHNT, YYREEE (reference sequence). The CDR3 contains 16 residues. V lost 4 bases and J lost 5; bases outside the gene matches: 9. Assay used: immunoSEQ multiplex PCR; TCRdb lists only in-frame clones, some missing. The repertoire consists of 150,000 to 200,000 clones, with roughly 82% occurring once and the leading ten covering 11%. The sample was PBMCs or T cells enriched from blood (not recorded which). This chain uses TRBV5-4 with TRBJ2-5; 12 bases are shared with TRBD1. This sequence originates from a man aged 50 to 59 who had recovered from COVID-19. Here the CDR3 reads CASSVRGTGGAETQYF. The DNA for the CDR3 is TGTGCCAGCAGCGTACGAGGGACAGGGGGCGCGGAGACCCAGTACTTC.